A selection of T cell receptor beta chains follows, all from one sample in a study. TCRdb redid the calling of the 5' RACE reads with MiXCR, one entry per CDR3 protein. The sample lists about 32,000 distinct CDR3 sequences, over 25% occurring once. The sample consisted of tumor-infiltrating Tregs sorted from the breast tumor. The receptors come from a female donor with breast cancer. Each CDR3 is given with its conserved first and last residue.

V: TRBV5-5; J: TRBJ1-6; CDR3: CVSSPGLEGSPLHF
V: TRBV5-6; J: TRBJ2-7; CDR3: CASSLVLGKNEQYF
V: TRBV7-2; J: TRBJ2-1; CDR3: CASSNANEQFF
V: TRBV11-3; J: TRBJ2-3; CDR3: CAGSKQGPDTQYF
V: TRBV4-2; J: TRBJ2-7; CDR3: CASSQARGWYEQYF
V: TRBV2; J: TRBJ2-1; CDR3: CASSLVVHNEQFF
V: TRBV10-3; J: TRBJ2-7; CDR3: CAISGQGNDEQYF
V: TRBV19; J: TRBJ1-1; CDR3: CASSIMKNTEAFF
V: TRBV18; J: TRBJ2-6; CDR3: CASSPPDGPSGANVLTF
V: TRBV18; J: TRBJ2-1; CDR3: CASSPPLYNEQFF
V: TRBV20-1; J: TRBJ2-1; CDR3: CSARDPRLGLNEQFF
V: TRBV20-1; J: TRBJ1-5; CDR3: CSAGRDTRGNQPQHF
V: TRBV6-5; J: TRBJ2-1; CDR3: CASRDLAKGHYNEQFF
V: TRBV20-1; J: TRBJ1-2; CDR3: CSAIRQRGYTF
V: TRBV20-1; J: TRBJ2-7; CDR3: CSARDGLAGGHEQYF
V: TRBV9; J: TRBJ2-1; CDR3: CASSVGLAEYNEQFF
V: TRBV20-1; J: TRBJ2-1; CDR3: CSASSTSGRKEVYEQFF
V: TRBV6-5; J: TRBJ2-2; CDR3: CASSAPGLSSGELFF
V: TRBV6-6; J: TRBJ1-5; CDR3: CASSYSNRDGNQPQHF
V: TRBV20-1; J: TRBJ2-1; CDR3: CSARVGTSGMSSYNEQFF
V: TRBV5-1; J: TRBJ1-1; CDR3: CASSLGFSRATNTEAFF
V: TRBV15; J: TRBJ1-6; CDR3: CATSRDWGSPLHF
V: TRBV6-5; J: TRBJ1-6; CDR3: CASSRSYNSPLHF
V: TRBV23-1; J: TRBJ2-3; CDR3: CASSHPEGESTDTQYF
V: TRBV18; J: TRBJ1-1; CDR3: CASSPSGPNTEAFF
V: TRBV19; J: TRBJ1-5; CDR3: CASSIFGDQPQHF
V: TRBV7-9; J: TRBJ1-5; CDR3: CASSSDLNQPQHF
V: TRBV20-1; J: TRBJ2-5; CDR3: CSASSTSEETQYF